This T cell receptor beta chain originates from a study of blood T cell repertoires in COVID-19. Overall study context: Sites across the United States, Italy and Spain contributed samples from acute and convalescent COVID-19. PBMCs, B-cell-depleted T cells, or T cells were the source of the cDNA or gDNA that made up the material.

As originally analysed: How many nucleated cells were present was estimated from reference gene primer amplification. Assay used: immunoSEQ multiplex PCR; TCRdb lists only in-frame clones, some missing. Clonal size and the V and J genes are those of that table, whereas D and trimming came from the DNA. The table lists 52,000 or so clones, about four fifths of them singletons. This CDR3 contains 15 residues. The V end was cut by 1 base, the J end by 4 bases, with 15 bases between. This chain joins TRBV5-3 and TRBJ2-7; perhaps TRBD2 as D (5 bases). TRBV5-3 is known as an ORF, though its function is uncertain. The specimen sequenced was peripheral blood. This clonotype was obtained from a human donor in a cohort sampled during active COVID-19. The CDR3 DNA sequence: TGTGCCAGAAGCTTGCGGCGGCGGAGGAGATACGAGCAGTACTTC. Protein product: CARSLRRRRRYEQYF.